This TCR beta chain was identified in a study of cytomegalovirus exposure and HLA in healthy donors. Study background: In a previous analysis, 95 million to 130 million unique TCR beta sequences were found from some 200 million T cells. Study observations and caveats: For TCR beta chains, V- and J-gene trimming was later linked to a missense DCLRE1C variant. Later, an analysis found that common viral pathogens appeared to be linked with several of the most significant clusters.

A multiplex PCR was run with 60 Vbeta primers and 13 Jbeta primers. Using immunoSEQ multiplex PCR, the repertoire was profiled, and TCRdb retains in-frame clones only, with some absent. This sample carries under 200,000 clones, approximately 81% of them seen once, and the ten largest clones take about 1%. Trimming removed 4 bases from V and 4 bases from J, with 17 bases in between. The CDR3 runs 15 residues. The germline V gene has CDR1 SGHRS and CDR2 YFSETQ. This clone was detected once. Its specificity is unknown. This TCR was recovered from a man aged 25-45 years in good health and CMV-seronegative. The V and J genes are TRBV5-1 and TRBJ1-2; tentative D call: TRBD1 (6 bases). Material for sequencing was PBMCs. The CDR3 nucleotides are TGCGCCAGCAGCATCTCCGGGACACTTTTCTATGGCTACACCTTC. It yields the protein CASSISGTLFYGYTF. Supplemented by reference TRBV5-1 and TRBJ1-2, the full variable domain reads KAGVTQTPRYLIKTRGQQVTLSCSPISGHRSVSWYQQTPGQGLQFLFEYFSETQRNKGNFPGRFSGRQFSNSRSEMNVSTLELGDSALYLCASSISGTLFYGYTFGSGTRLTVV.